This T cell receptor (beta chain) was obtained from a study of cytotoxic CD8 clonotypes in ibrutinib-treated CLL. Repertoires were generated with immunoSEQ multiplex PCR, while TCRdb's copy carries only in-frame clones and drops some. The table lists about 140,000 clones, 80% of them singletons, with roughly 7.6% in the top ten. The source was PBMCs, collected after 36 months of ibrutinib treatment. The receptor's source is a human donor with chronic lymphocytic leukemia.

The CDR3 region is CASRFSADTQYF. DNA of the CDR3: TGTGCCAGCAGGTTCTCGGCAGATACGCAGTATTTT. The chain carries TRBV11-1 and TRBJ2-3; no reliable D call. In germline, CDR1 is SGHAT, CDR2 FQDESV (reference sequence). V was trimmed by 6 bases and J by 4 bases, leaving 8 bases between them. This CDR3 region has 12 residues.